The rows below give T cell receptor beta chains drawn from one sample of a study of shared clonotypes between healthy human individuals. Clones were sequenced by immunoSEQ multiplex PCR, and TCRdb holds only the in-frame ones, with some missing. The sample records hundreds of thousands of clones, 96% being singletons. What was sequenced was naive CD8+ T cells sorted from blood. These receptors were taken from a man younger than 45 in good health. Each CDR3 is given without its conserved first and last residue. Each record gives: J gene, V gene, CDR3 length, CDR3 protein.

TRBJ2-7 TRBV9 12 ASSVGNPGYEQY
TRBJ2-2 TRBV13 13 ASSDRGRVTGELF
TRBJ2-1 TRBV29-1 15 SVERYREDSSYNEQF
TRBJ1-5 TRBV27 14 ASRGPGLLSNQPQH
TRBJ1-5 TRBV4-1 14 ASSQDSRYGNQPQH
TRBJ2-1 TRBV6-1 16 ASSEWAAGLAGESEQF
TRBJ1-5 TRBV7-2 10 ASTDTDQPQH
TRBJ2-1 TRBV7-6 11 ASSPTEGIEQF
TRBJ2-1 TRBV9 15 ASSVESGPIQYNEQF
TRBJ2-1 TRBV27 13 ASSSRTSGYDEQF
TRBJ2-7 TRBV29-1 12 SVAGTSGVYEQY
TRBJ2-3 TRBV7-6 13 ASSPQGWGTDTQY
TRBJ2-7 TRBV10-3 10 AISESFDEQY
TRBJ2-7 TRBV19 12 ASSRDGGSYEQY
TRBJ1-4 TRBV5-1 16 ASSPGRGNGATNEKLF
TRBJ2-1 TRBV4-3 14 ASSQKSGLTYNEQF
TRBJ2-7 TRBV5-1 11 ASSLVRGNEQY
TRBJ1-1 TRBV28 13 ASSLDGRATSEAF
TRBJ2-7 TRBV28 18 ASSLPLGLAAALSSYEQY
TRBJ2-7 TRBV5-1 11 ASSLSGDYEQY
TRBJ2-5 TRBV6-5 13 ASNPRASRPETQY
TRBJ2-3 TRBV27 16 ASSATLLTAPLGDTQY
TRBJ1-1 TRBV13 10 ASSLLNTEAF
TRBJ2-2 TRBV27 13 ASSPIQGNTGELF
TRBJ1-1 TRBV7-9 11 ASSLEGVKEAF
TRBJ2-7 TRBV29-1 13 SVGTSGPSGYEQY
TRBJ2-5 TRBV7-9 14 ASSYLRQGTQETQY
TRBJ1-4 TRBV7-6 11 ASSTPSREKLF
TRBJ1-5 TRBV21-1 14 ASSKEEQTARQPQH
TRBJ2-1 TRBV29-1 12 SVGGRGGYNEQF
TRBJ2-7 TRBV5-1 15 ASSLSAGGPGSYEQY
TRBJ2-5 TRBV6-5 12 ASKQQGERETQY
TRBJ2-1 TRBV9 12 ASSGGGLGYEQF
TRBJ2-1 TRBV18 14 ASSPRQGRRWDEQF
TRBJ2-1 TRBV5-4 12 ASSTLAGVNEQF
TRBJ2-1 TRBV29-1 14 SVIPPLAISYNEQF
TRBJ2-3 TRBV29-1 12 SVAGTGFTDTQY